A selection of T cell receptor beta chains follows, all from one sample in a study of blood T cells in healthy people across ages. Each CDR3 protein is one row after TCRdb ran MiXCR on the 5' RACE reads. The sample has approximately 1.5 million distinct CDR3 sequences, roughly 32% seen once. Sequences were obtained from blood. These receptors were taken from a woman aged 30 to 39 in good health. The CDR3 runs from the conserved cysteine through the conserved F or W. A D gene is named only where the DNA matches it firmly. Clone size is given for some rows only: seen once, a few or many times, or a class if the clone is expanded.

V	D	J	size	CDR3	DNA
TRBV5-1	NA	TRBJ2-3	few	CASSLDMIGPDTQYF	TGCGCCAGCAGCTTGGATATGATCGGGCCAGATACGCAGTATTTT
TRBV6-6	NA	TRBJ2-1	few	CARLLREPVSYNEQFF	TGTGCCAGGCTATTGAGGGAACCAGTCTCCTACAATGAGCAGTTCTTC
TRBV6-1	TRBD2	TRBJ2-1	few	CATYWTSGSQEQFF	TGTGCCACCTACTGGACTAGCGGGAGTCAGGAGCAGTTCTTC
TRBV4-2	NA	TRBJ2-5	NA	CASSLLRGRGETQYF	TGTGCCAGCAGCCTTTTGCGGGGTCGGGGAGAGACCCAGTACTTC
TRBV20-1	NA	TRBJ1-1	NA	CSARDPRTATNTEAFF	TGCAGTGCTAGAGATCCCAGGACAGCTACAAACACTGAAGCTTTCTTT
TRBV7-2	NA	TRBJ2-3	few	CASSLQGGDMQYF	TGTGCCAGCAGCTTGCAGGGAGGAGATATGCAGTATTTT
TRBV5-1	NA	TRBJ2-1	NA	CASSSYMGSSGDEQFF	TGCGCCAGCAGCTCTTACATGGGGAGTAGTGGCGATGAGCAGTTCTTC
TRBV5-1	TRBD2	TRBJ2-3	once	CASRTRTSGSAGTQYF	TGCGCCAGCAGAACGAGGACTAGCGGCTCGGCGGGTACGCAGTATTTT
TRBV11-2	NA	TRBJ2-3	NA	CASSLDPSSGAGLTDTQYF	TGTGCCAGCAGCTTAGATCCCTCCTCCGGGGCAGGGCTTACAGATACGCAGTATTTT
TRBV10-2	NA	TRBJ1-3	NA	CASTRDLNIANSGNTIYF	TGCGCCAGCACCCGGGACCTCAACATCGCTAACTCTGGAAACACCATATATTTT
TRBV12-3/TRBV12-4	NA	TRBJ1-1	NA	CASSLMGSLNTEAFF	TGTGCCAGCAGTTTAATGGGGAGCTTGAACACTGAAGCTTTCTTT
TRBV25-1	NA	TRBJ2-5	NA	CASSANLPGQETQYF	TGTGCCAGCAGTGCTAATTTGCCGGGACAAGAGACCCAGTACTTC
TRBV4-1	NA	TRBJ1-5	few	CASSQGRNNGQPQHF	TGCGCCAGCAGCCAAGGACGGAATAACGGACAGCCCCAGCATTTT
TRBV3-1	TRBD1	TRBJ2-3	few	CASSLIGQGELDTQYF	TGTGCCAGCAGCCTCATCGGCCAGGGGGAGCTTGATACGCAGTATTTT
TRBV7-2	TRBD1	TRBJ1-1	NA	CASSSPGGRDTEAFF	TGTGCCAGCAGCTCTCCAGGGGGCAGGGACACTGAAGCTTTCTTT
TRBV20-1	NA	TRBJ1-5	NA	CSAPLGRLFGNQPQHF	TGCAGTGCCCCCCTTGGCAGGTTGTTCGGCAATCAGCCCCAGCATTTT
TRBV5-1	TRBD1	TRBJ2-1	few	CASSRSTRRGGAGNEQFF	TGCGCCAGCAGTCGGAGTACTAGAAGAGGGGGCGCTGGGAATGAGCAGTTCTTC
TRBV20-1	NA	TRBJ1-4	NA	CSARPYQDINEKLFF	TGCAGTGCTAGACCCTACCAGGACATTAATGAAAAACTGTTTTTT